This TCR beta chain emerged from a study of shared clonotypes between healthy human individuals (dated by TCRdb to 2018 to 2020). Looking at the study overall: A few men and two women, aged 18 to 49 years, made up the cohort. For each donor, CD4 naive and CD4 memory were each run on three plates, CD8 naive on two plates, and CD8 memory on one plate. Between about 0.94 and 8.9 billion PBMCs per donor were obtained by leukapheresis. To estimate repertoire size and how much clonotype sharing occurs between individuals, the study deeply sequenced the blood TCR repertoires of five healthy adults. To increase sequencing depth and limit assay-specific biases, different laboratories used diverse techniques to prepare libraries and sequence TCR repertoires. The full study reports these points: Sampling was restricted to blood, and TCR repertoires in tissue are likely to differ from TCR repertoires in blood. Based on pairwise subsampling, the degree of clonotype sharing among donors was expected to be affected by sequencing depth. Incomplete sequencing was indicated by rarefaction of sorted-subset datasets, despite the large sequencing depth. Naive subsets generally had larger estimated clonotype richness than memory subsets did. Clonotypes shared by all four sorted-subset donors showed higher generation probabilities than non-shared clonotypes. The small number of donors limited the genetic and exposure-history diversity represented. When a few donors were compared, the shared fraction of clonotypes was roughly 4.8% for naive CD4, around 3.5% for naive CD8, roughly 2.5% for memory CD4, and 0.3% to 0.5% for memory CD8.

CD8 naive samples were obtained by positive selection for CCR7 among CD45RO-negative cells, yielding a CD45RA+CCR7+ population from which TemRA cells were excluded. The donors were healthy, HIV-negative adults who had no recently reported acute infections or vaccinations. Only Caucasian adults living in Nashville, Tennessee, USA were represented among the donors. Blood was collected by leukapheresis, and PBMCs were isolated by Ficoll-Histopaque density gradient centrifugation and then cryopreserved in liquid nitrogen vapor phase. Purity and quantity of every magnetically sorted T cell population were checked by analytical flow cytometry. Each sorted fraction had its genomic DNA isolated and then quantified by UV absorbance on a Nanodrop 2000c. As for this clone: What this receptor recognizes is not known. No much larger clone is present one base from it, and per-base qualities are unavailable.

Using the deep immunoSEQ assay, TCR CDR3 regions were amplified from genomic DNA by multiplex PCR. For each cell subset, the extracted genomic DNA was distributed evenly across all wells of several immunoSEQ 96-well plates, and each plate served as one replicate. For sorted subsets, approximately 210 ng of genomic DNA, equivalent to tens of thousands of T cell genomes, went into each replicate PCR. The purified libraries were quantified using a Qubit 3.0 fluorometer, sized with a Bioanalyzer 2100, and then quantified again using the KAPA Library Quantification kit. Each immunoSEQ 96-well plate was sequenced on its own single-read 150-cycle Illumina NextSeq 550 flow cell. Under the source paper's analysis protocol: Because the immunoSEQ output included only junctional sequences and no quality scores, the filtering could not be the same as the filtering used for full-length reads. Sequences were annotated with PyIR, a Python wrapper for IgBLAST v1.9, and V/J genes and CDR3 were assigned using IMGT germline references. Any read was removed if the V/J assignment was weak (E-value above 1e-6), the CDR3 was missing, or the read contained stop codons, out-of-frame junctions, or ambiguous translated residues. V3J clonotypes were defined as sequences sharing an identical inferred V gene, J gene, and CDR3 amino acid sequence. Percentage overlap between repertoires was computed as shared unique clonotypes divided by the size of the smaller repertoire. RTK rarefaction, the Chao1 estimator, and Recon v2.1 estimates of unobserved clonotypes were used to assess repertoire richness. Generation probabilities for all TCRbeta clonotypes obtained by the gDNA method from a handful of donors were computed using OLGA. TCRdb took over this immuneACCESS table, retaining in-frame rearrangements with V and J assigned. Such tables are incomplete; in checked studies, under half of the missing clones stem from an unresolved V gene, and the remainder is unexplained. The D gene and trimming were derived from the DNA, and the V and J assignments and clone size from that table. This sample has about 870,000 clones in its table, and nearly 95% of those were observed once. The ten most abundant clones make up less than 25% of the sample.

CDR1 and CDR2 are drawn from the germline V gene: MNHEY, SVGAGI. The CDR3 sequence holds 15 residues, the cysteine and phenylalanine included. Here the CDR3 DNA is all that survives: 45 bases in frame from base 1. The junction shows trimming of 2 bases on V and 8 bases on J, and the gene matches do not reach 2 bases of it. The sequence came from a young man in good health. Sequenced: naive CD8+ T cells sorted from blood. The cell subset or site label, read with the paper, signifies: CD45RA+CCR7+. The receptor chain draws on TRBV6-5 and TRBJ2-4; TRBD2 aligns with 14 central bases. The sequence in DNA is TGTGCCAGCAGTTACGAGACTAGCGGGAGGGACATTCAGTACTTC. Translated, this is CASSYETSGRDIQYF.